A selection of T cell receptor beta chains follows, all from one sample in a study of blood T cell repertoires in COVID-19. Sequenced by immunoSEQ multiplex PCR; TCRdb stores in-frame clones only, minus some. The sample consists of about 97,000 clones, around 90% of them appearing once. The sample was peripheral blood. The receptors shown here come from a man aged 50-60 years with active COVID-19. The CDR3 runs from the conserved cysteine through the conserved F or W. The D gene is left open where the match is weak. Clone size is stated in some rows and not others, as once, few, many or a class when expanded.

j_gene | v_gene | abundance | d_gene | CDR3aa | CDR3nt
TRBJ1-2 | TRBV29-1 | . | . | CSARDQGSYGYTF | TGCAGCGCTAGGGACCAGGGGAGCTATGGCTACACCTTC
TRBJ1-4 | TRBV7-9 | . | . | CASSLSKEHPVNEKLFF | TGTGCCAGCAGCTTATCTAAGGAGCACCCAGTAAATGAAAAACTGTTTTTT
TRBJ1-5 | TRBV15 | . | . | CATSREQGSNQPQHF | TGTGCCACCAGCAGAGAGCAGGGTAGCAATCAGCCCCAGCATTTT
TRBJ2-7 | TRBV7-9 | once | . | CASIKIVWGVSYEQYF | TGTGCCAGCATCAAAATCGTTTGGGGGGTGTCCTACGAGCAGTACTTC
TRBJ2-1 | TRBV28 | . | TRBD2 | CASSQRAGGSPNEQFF | TGTGCCAGCAGTCAGCGAGCGGGGGGCTCACCAAATGAGCAGTTCTTC
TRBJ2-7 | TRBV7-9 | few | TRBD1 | CASSSYPRGSSSYEQYF | TGTGCCAGCAGCTCCTACCCCAGGGGGTCAAGCTCCTACGAGCAGTACTTC
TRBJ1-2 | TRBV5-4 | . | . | CASSLYGRGIGYTF | TGTGCCAGCAGCTTATACGGACGGGGAATCGGCTACACCTTC
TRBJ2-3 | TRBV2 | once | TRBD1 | CASRRDSFSTDTQYF | TGTGCCAGCCGCCGGGACAGCTTTAGCACAGATACGCAGTATTTT
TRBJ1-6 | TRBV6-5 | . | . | CASSLILGDSPLHF | TGTGCCAGCAGTTTAATCCTAGGCGATTCACCCCTCCACTTT
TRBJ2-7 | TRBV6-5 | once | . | CASTYKGGLSYEQYF | TGTGCCAGCACCTACAAGGGGGGGCTCTCCTACGAGCAGTACTTC
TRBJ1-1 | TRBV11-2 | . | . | CASSQLGAGRAEAFF | TGTGCCAGCAGCCAACTTGGGGCAGGGAGGGCTGAAGCTTTCTTT
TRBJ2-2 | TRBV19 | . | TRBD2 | CASSMQLAGGPGELFF | TGTGCCAGTAGTATGCAACTAGCGGGGGGGCCCGGGGAGCTGTTTTTT
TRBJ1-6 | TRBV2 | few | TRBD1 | CASSEEDRERLSPLHF | TGTGCCAGCAGTGAAGAGGACAGGGAGCGCTTATCACCCCTCCACTTT
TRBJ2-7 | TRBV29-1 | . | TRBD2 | CSVSGGDREQYF | TGCAGCGTTTCTGGGGGGGATCGCGAGCAGTACTTC
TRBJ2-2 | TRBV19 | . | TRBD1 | CASTKGAGWTGELFF | TGTGCCAGTACCAAGGGGGCCGGTTGGACCGGGGAGCTGTTTTTT
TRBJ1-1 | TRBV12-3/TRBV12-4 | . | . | CASTLTRFEAFF | TGTGCCAGCACCTTAACGCGATTTGAAGCTTTCTTT
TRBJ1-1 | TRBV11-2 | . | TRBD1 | CASSLDRGAVEAFF | TGTGCCAGCAGCTTGGACAGGGGGGCGGTCGAAGCTTTCTTT
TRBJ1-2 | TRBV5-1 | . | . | CASSLNGGNGYTF | TGCGCCAGCAGCTTGAATGGGGGCAATGGCTACACCTTC
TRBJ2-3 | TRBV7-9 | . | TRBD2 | CASSTPEGTSRKDTQYF | TGTGCCAGCAGCACCCCCGAGGGGACTAGTCGTAAGGATACGCAGTATTTT
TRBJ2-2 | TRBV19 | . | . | CASTPISLQGSGELFF | TGTGCCAGTACACCCATAAGCCTACAGGGTTCCGGGGAGCTGTTTTTT
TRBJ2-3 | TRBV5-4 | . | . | CASSFEQGYRGTDTQYF | TGTGCCAGCAGCTTCGAACAGGGCTATAGGGGCACAGATACGCAGTATTTT
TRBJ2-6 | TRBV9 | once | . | CASSVRHGNSGANVLTF | TGTGCCAGCAGCGTAAGGCACGGGAACTCTGGGGCCAACGTCCTGACTTTC
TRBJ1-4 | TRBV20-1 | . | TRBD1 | CSARDRGFF | TGCAGTGCTAGGGACAGGGGGTTTTTT
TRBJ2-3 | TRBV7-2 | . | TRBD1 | CASSLGQGSDTQYF | TGTGCCAGCAGCCTGGGACAGGGGTCGGATACGCAGTATTTT
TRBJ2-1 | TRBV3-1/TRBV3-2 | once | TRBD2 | CASSQATSGGPGEQFF | TGTGCCAGCAGCCAGGCGACTAGCGGGGGTCCTGGTGAGCAGTTCTTC
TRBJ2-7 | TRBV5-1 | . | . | CASSLDSLSQGSYEQYF | TGCGCCAGCAGCTTGGACTCTCTCTCTCAGGGGAGCTACGAGCAGTACTTC
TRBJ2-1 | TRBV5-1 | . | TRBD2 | CASSSSGDLYNEQFF | TGCGCCAGCAGCTCCAGCGGGGACCTCTACAATGAGCAGTTCTTC
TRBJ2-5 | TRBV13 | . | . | CASSSRGRQETQYF | TGTGCCAGCAGCTCCCGGGGTAGACAAGAGACCCAGTACTTC
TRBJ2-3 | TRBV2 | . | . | CASSVGSDTQYF | TGTGCCAGCAGTGTGGGGAGCGATACGCAGTATTTT
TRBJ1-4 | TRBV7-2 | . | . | CASSRNRGGTNEKLFF | TGTGCCAGCAGCCGTAACCGGGGAGGCACTAATGAAAAACTGTTTTTT
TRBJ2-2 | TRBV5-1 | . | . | CASSLGRNTGELFF | TGCGCCAGCAGTTTAGGGAGGAACACCGGGGAGCTGTTTTTT
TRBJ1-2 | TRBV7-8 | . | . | CASSFWGNYGYTF | TGTGCCAGCAGCTTCTGGGGCAACTATGGCTACACCTTC
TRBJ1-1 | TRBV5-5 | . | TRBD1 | CASSRDRGNTEAFF | TGTGCCAGCAGCCGGGACAGGGGGAATACTGAAGCTTTCTTT
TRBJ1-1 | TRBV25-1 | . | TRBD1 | CASSDPKGAGTEAFF | TGTGCCAGCAGTGATCCGAAGGGGGCGGGGACTGAAGCTTTCTTT
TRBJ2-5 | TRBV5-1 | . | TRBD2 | CASSPQRGPGETQYF | TGCGCCAGCAGTCCTCAGCGGGGGCCGGGGGAGACCCAGTACTTC
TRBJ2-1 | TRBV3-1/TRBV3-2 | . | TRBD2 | CASSRATSGGRNEQFF | TGTGCCAGCAGCCGAGCCACTAGCGGGGGACGTAATGAGCAGTTCTTC